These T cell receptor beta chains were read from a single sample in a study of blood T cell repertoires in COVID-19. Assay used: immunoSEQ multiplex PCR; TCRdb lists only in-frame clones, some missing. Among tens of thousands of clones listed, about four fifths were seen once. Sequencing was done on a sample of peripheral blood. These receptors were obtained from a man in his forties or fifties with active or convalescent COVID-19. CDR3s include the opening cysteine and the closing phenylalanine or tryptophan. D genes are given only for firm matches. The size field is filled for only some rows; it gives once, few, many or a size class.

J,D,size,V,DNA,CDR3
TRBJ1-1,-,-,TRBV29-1,TGCAGCGAAGTAGGACAATTGAACACTGAAGCTTTCTTT,CSEVGQLNTEAFF
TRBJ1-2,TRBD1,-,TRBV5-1,TGCGCCAGCAGCCCGCTAGACAGGGACGGCTACACCTTC,CASSPLDRDGYTF
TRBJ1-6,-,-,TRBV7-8,TGTGCCAGCAGCTTATCAGGGTTCGGAGGGAATTCACCCCTCCACTTT,CASSLSGFGGNSPLHF
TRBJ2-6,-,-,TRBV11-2,TGTGCCAGTACATCTGGGGCCAACGTCCTGACTTTC,CASTSGANVLTF
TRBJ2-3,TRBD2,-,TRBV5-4,TGTGCCAGCAGCCCTGGTGGACTAGCGTACACAGATACGCAGTATTTT,CASSPGGLAYTDTQYF
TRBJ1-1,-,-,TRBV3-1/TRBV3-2,TGTGCCAGCAGCCAGACCCAGGGGAGATTGAACACTGAAGCTTTCTTT,CASSQTQGRLNTEAFF
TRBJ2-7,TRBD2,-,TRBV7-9,TGTGCCAGCAGCTCACCCAGGACTAGCGGGGGGTCTCCCCCTTACGAGCAGTACTTC,CASSSPRTSGGSPPYEQYF
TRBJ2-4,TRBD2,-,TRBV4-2,TGTGCCAGCAGCCAAGCTGCCGGGGGGGCAGCCAAAAACATTCAGTACTTC,CASSQAAGGAAKNIQYF
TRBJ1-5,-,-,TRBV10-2,TGCGCCAGCAGTGAACAGACGAATCAGCCCCAGCATTTT,CASSEQTNQPQHF
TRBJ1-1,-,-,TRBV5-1,TGCGCCAGCAGCGCACCAGGGATTTCAACTGAAGCTTTCTTT,CASSAPGISTEAFF
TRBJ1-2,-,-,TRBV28,TGTGCCAGCAGTGCCGAGCGGGGCTACACCTTC,CASSAERGYTF
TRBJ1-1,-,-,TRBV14,TGTGCCAGCAGCCTTCAGGGATATACTGAAGCTTTCTTT,CASSLQGYTEAFF
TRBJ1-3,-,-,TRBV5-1,TGCGCCAGCAGCCCACGGGACTCTGGAAACACCATATATTTT,CASSPRDSGNTIYF
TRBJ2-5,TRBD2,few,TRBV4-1,TGCGCCAGCAGCCTCCGACTAGCGGGGGAAGAGACCCAGTACTTC,CASSLRLAGEETQYF
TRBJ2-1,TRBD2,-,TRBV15,TGTGCCACCAGCAGAGGTGGGACTAGCGGGGGGGCGCTGAGGGTTGAGCAGTTCTTC,CATSRGGTSGGALRVEQFF
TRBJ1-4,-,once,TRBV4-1,TGCGCCAGCAGCCAAGATTTGGCAGGGGATGAAAAACTGTTTTTT,CASSQDLAGDEKLFF
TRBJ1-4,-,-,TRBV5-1,TGCGCCAGCAAGCAGGAGGCAACTAATGAAAAACTGTTTTTT,CASKQEATNEKLFF
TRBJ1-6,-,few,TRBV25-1,TGTGCCAGCAGTGAATATCCGGGAAGGGGAGGTTCACCCCTCCACTTT,CASSEYPGRGGSPLHF
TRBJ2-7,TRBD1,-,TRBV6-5,TGTGCCAGCAGTTACTCGGGGACAGGGACCGGCGAGCAGTACTTC,CASSYSGTGTGEQYF
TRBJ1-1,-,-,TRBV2,TGTGCCAGCACTCGATCAGAGGTGAACACTGAAGCTTTCTTT,CASTRSEVNTEAFF
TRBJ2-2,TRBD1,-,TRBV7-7,TGTGCCAGCAGCTTAGTTTGGACAGGGGGAAACACCGGGGAGCTGTTTTTT,CASSLVWTGGNTGELFF
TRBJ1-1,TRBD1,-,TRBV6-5,TGTGCCAGCAGGAGACAGGGACCAACTGAAGCTTTCTTT,CASRRQGPTEAFF
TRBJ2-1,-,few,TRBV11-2,TGTGCCAGCAGGGGAACCCGGGGGATCGGGGGCAATGAGCAGTTCTTC,CASRGTRGIGGNEQFF
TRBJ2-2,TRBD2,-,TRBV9,TGTGCCAGCAGCGTAGCTGTACTAGCGGGGGGCCGAGCGAACACCGGGGAGCTGTTTTTT,CASSVAVLAGGRANTGELFF
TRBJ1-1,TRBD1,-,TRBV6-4,TGTGCCAGCAGTCCCCAAGGGGGCGGCGATGAAGCTTTCTTT,CASSPQGGGDEAFF
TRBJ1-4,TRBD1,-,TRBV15,TGTGCCACCAGCAGACGGATACAGGGGATAGGGGAAAAACTGTTTTTT,CATSRRIQGIGEKLFF
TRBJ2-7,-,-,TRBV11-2,TGTGCCAGCAGCTTAGTCCTCCAGGGGCGGTCCTACGAGCAGTACTTC,CASSLVLQGRSYEQYF
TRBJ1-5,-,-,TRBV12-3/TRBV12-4,TGTGCCAGCAGTCCCCGGTATCAGCCCCAGCATTTT,CASSPRYQPQHF
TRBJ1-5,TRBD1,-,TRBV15,TGTGCCACCAGCAGGGACAGGGGGAGCAATCAGCCCCAGCATTTT,CATSRDRGSNQPQHF
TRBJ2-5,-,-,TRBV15,TGTGCCACCAGCAGAAGAGGAGGTACTCAAGAGACCCAGTACTTC,CATSRRGGTQETQYF